These T cell receptor beta chains were read from a single sample in a study of shared clonotypes between healthy human individuals. TCRdb keeps only in-frame clones here, not all; method: immunoSEQ multiplex PCR. The sample holds 800,000 or so clones, roughly 96% seen once. Sequences were obtained from naive CD8+ T cells sorted from blood. These receptors all stem from a man aged 25 to 40 in good health. The conserved cysteine and the conserved F or W are not part of the CDR3 here. For some rows the clone size is stated as once, few or many, or as a class when expanded; others skip it.

TRBV5-6	-	TRBJ2-1	ASSLALTGAHNEQF
TRBV5-6	-	TRBJ2-5	ASSTWDSSNQETQY
TRBV28	once	TRBJ2-1	ASSLSRPQTPSYNEQF
TRBV28	-	TRBJ2-3	ASSLFKGSTDTQY
TRBV6-6	-	TRBJ2-1	ASSPRGQLGEQF
TRBV29-1	-	TRBJ1-5	SVEVQGGNQPQH
TRBV19	-	TRBJ1-2	ASSPWDRFYGYT
TRBV11-2	-	TRBJ1-1	ASRVGINEAF
TRBV14	-	TRBJ2-7	ASSQREIEYEQY
TRBV28	once	TRBJ2-3	ASSLWADRGDQDTQY
TRBV5-6	-	TRBJ2-3	ASSLEPATDTQY
TRBV5-6	-	TRBJ2-7	ASSLGGSTYEQY
TRBV7-6	-	TRBJ1-2	ASSLPGVKDGYT
TRBV27	-	TRBJ2-1	ASSAGTSANNEQF
TRBV29-1	once	TRBJ2-7	SVEDLAAGGGVEQY
TRBV9	-	TRBJ2-2	ASSEGLADTGELF
TRBV14	-	TRBJ2-2	ASSQEDPTGELF
TRBV5-1	-	TRBJ2-7	ASSPVRGLAAYEQY
TRBV9	once	TRBJ2-7	ASSSSMLGTGVHEQY
TRBV14	-	TRBJ2-2	ASSQRQTLNTGELF
TRBV5-1	-	TRBJ2-1	ASRATPGDYNEQF
TRBV27	once	TRBJ1-5	ASSLGGAPQH
TRBV27	-	TRBJ2-2	ASSPGDYYTGELF
TRBV28	-	TRBJ1-1	ASSWDRVNTEAF
TRBV7-9	-	TRBJ2-7	ASSPGLVLAEQY
TRBV6-6	-	TRBJ2-7	ASSYPGGEQY
TRBV5-5	-	TRBJ2-7	ASSLGTENYEQY
TRBV6-6	-	TRBJ1-2	ATYTIRDREGYT
TRBV2	-	TRBJ2-1	ASETSANNEQF
TRBV5-8	-	TRBJ1-1	ASSGGLATEAF
TRBV6-6	-	TRBJ2-1	ASSSDGTTDNEQF
TRBV27	-	TRBJ2-1	ASSSRGGNEQF
TRBV15	few	TRBJ1-5	ATSMGTGGNQPQH
TRBV27	-	TRBJ2-2	ASSALGRAGELF
TRBV7-7	-	TRBJ2-1	ASSANSDSNNEQF
TRBV2	-	TRBJ1-3	ASRETGNTIY